The text below deals with one T cell receptor (beta chain). This entry is derived from a study of blood T cell repertoires in COVID-19. The germline CDR1 and CDR2 sequences are MDHEN and SYDVKM. V lost 5 bases to trimming and J lost 0 bases, with 16 bases between them. CDR3 length: 16 amino acids. Generated by immunoSEQ multiplex PCR, the TCRdb table keeps only in-frame clones and is missing some. The sample lists approximately 150,000 clones, roughly 86% occurring once. Sequencing was performed on peripheral blood. The V gene is TRBV28, the J gene TRBJ2-5; tentatively, D is TRBD2 (5 bases). This clonotype originated in an elderly woman with COVID-19, enrolled during active disease. This CDR3 reads CASSIPLPGYQETQYF. CDR3 DNA sequence: TGTGCCAGCAGTATTCCGTTGCCGGGGTACCAAGAGACCCAGTACTTC.